What follows are 5 T cell receptor beta chains derived from one specimen sequenced in a study of cytomegalovirus exposure and HLA in healthy donors. Clones were read by immunoSEQ multiplex PCR, and TCRdb kept only the in-frame ones, dropping some. The sample has 150,000 to 200,000 clones, approximately 89% seen once. The source material was PBMCs. Receptor source: a man between 18 and 35 years old in good health and CMV-seropositive.

The chain employs TRBV27 and TRBJ2-7; 7 nucleotides line up with TRBD1. The CDR3 consists of 15 residues. The germline CDR1 and CDR2 sequences are MNHEY and SMNVEV (reference sequence). Trimming cost V 3 bases and J 2 bases; bases outside gene matches: 7. The CDR3 here is CASSFSGGPTYEQYF. The CDR3 DNA reads as TGTGCCAGCAGTTTCTCAGGGGGACCGACCTACGAGCAGTACTTC.

The rearrangement uses TRBV6-1 and TRBJ1-4; no clear D. V lost 3 bases and J lost 0, with 14 bases in between. The CDR3 has 17 residues. Germline lookup yields CDR1 MNHNS and CDR2 SASEGT. The CDR3 bases are TGTGCCAGCAGTGACCTGGCGTGGGGAGCAACTAATGAAAAACTGTTTTTT. Its translation is CASSDLAWGATNEKLFF.

This rearrangement joins TRBV7-9 to TRBJ1-3; maybe TRBD1 (5 bases). V was clipped by 2 bases and J by 1 base, with 9 bases between them. CDR1 and CDR2 (germline): SEHNR, FQNEAQ (reference sequence). The CDR3 spans 15 residues. CDR3 sequence reads: CASSLSGGSGNTIYF. The DNA of the CDR3 is TGTGCCAGCAGCTTATCGGGGGGATCTGGAAACACCATATATTTT.

This clone was seen only once. The chain employs TRBV7-9 and TRBJ2-5, with D unresolved. Germline V CDR1 and CDR2: SEHNR, FQNEAQ (reference sequence). V dropped 5 bases and J dropped 4 bases, with 14 bases sitting between them. The CDR3 runs to 14 residues. CDR3 bases: TGTGCCAGCAGCATGGGTGGCGGTAGAGAGACCCAGTACTTC. Translation gives CASSMGGGRETQYF.

This sequence joins TRBV10-3 and TRBJ2-1, with 7 bases fitting TRBD2. Germline V gene sequence: CDR1 ENHRY, CDR2 SYGVKD. This CDR3 spans 15 amino acids. With V trimmed by 4 bases and J by 4 bases, 7 bases remained unmatched. The CDR3 DNA reads TGTGCCATCAGTGTAGGGCTAGCGGCATACAATGAGCAGTTCTTC. This sequence encodes CAISVGLAAYNEQFF.